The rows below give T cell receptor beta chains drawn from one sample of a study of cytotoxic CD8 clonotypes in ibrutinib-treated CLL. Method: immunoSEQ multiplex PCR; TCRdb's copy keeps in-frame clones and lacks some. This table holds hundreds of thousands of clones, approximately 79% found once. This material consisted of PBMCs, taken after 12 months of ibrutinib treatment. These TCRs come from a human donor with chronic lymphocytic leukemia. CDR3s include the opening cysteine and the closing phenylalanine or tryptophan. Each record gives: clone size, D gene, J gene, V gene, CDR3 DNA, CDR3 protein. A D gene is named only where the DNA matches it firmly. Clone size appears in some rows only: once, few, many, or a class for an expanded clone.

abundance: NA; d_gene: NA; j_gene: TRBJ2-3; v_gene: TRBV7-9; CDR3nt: TGTGCCAGCAGACCCCTTCGGGGTCGGAGTACAGATACGCAGTATTTT; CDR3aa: CASRPLRGRSTDTQYF
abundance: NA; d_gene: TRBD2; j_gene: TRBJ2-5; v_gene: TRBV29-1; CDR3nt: TGCAGCCCTCCGGGACTACCCCTTGAGACCCAGTACTTC; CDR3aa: CSPPGLPLETQYF
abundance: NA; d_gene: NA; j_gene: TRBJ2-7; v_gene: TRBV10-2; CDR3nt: TGCGCCAGCAGTGAGTTGTGGGTCTCCTACGAGCAGTACTTC; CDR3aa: CASSELWVSYEQYF
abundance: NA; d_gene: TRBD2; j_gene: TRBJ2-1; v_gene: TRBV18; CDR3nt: TGTGCCAGCTCACCAACTAGCGGGGGATACAATGAGCAGTTCTTC; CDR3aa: CASSPTSGGYNEQFF
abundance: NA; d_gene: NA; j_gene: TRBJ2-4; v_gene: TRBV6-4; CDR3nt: TGTGCCAGCAGTGGTCCAGGACTAGCCAAAAACATTCAGTACTTC; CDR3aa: CASSGPGLAKNIQYF
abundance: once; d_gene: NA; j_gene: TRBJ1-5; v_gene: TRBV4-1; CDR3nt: TGCGCCAGCAGCCAAGATAACGTCGGGTGGAATAGCAATCAGCCCCAGCATTTT; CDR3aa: CASSQDNVGWNSNQPQHF
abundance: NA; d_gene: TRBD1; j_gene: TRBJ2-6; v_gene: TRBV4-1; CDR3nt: TGCGCCAGCAGCCCTGGGGGACAGGTGCCTTCTGGGGCCAACGTCCTGACTTTC; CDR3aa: CASSPGGQVPSGANVLTF
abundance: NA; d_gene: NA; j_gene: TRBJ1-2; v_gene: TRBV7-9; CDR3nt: TGTGCCAGCAGCTTAGTTCCGGATGGCTACACCTTC; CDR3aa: CASSLVPDGYTF
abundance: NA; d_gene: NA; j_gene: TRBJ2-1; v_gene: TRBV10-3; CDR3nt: TGTGCCATCGGGTCGATGGGGGGACACAATGAGCAGTTCTTC; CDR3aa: CAIGSMGGHNEQFF
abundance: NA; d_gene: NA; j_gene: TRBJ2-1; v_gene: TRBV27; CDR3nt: TGTGCCAGCAGTTTGAGGCCACCCTACAATGAGCAGTTCTTC; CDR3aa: CASSLRPPYNEQFF
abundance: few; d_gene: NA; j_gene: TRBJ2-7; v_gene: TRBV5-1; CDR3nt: TGCGCCAGCAGCTTACGGGAAGGGAGCGAGCAGTACTTC; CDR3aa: CASSLREGSEQYF
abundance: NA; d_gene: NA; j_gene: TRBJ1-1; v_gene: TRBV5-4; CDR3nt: TGTGCCAGCAGAACCTCAGGGGTAGGAAACACTGAAGCTTTCTTT; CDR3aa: CASRTSGVGNTEAFF
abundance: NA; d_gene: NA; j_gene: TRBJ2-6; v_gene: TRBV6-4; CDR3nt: TGTGCCAGCAGTGAAGGTTTTGGGGCCAACGTCCTGACTTTC; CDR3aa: CASSEGFGANVLTF
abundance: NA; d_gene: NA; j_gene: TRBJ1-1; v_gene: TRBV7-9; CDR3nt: TGTGCCAGCAGCTTGGGGACGAGGGGGGACACTGAAGCTTTCTTT; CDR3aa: CASSLGTRGDTEAFF
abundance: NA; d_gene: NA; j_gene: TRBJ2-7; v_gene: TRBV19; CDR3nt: TGTGCCAGTAGTGCCGGGATCTCCTACGAGCAGTACTTC; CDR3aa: CASSAGISYEQYF
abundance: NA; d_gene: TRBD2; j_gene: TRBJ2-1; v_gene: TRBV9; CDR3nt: TGTGCCAGCAGCCGACTAGCGGGAGCTGAGCAGTTCTTC; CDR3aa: CASSRLAGAEQFF
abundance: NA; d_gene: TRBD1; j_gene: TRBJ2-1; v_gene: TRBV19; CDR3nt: TGTGCCAGTAGTATAGTACAGGGGGCCTATGAGCAGTTCTTC; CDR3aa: CASSIVQGAYEQFF